A selection of T cell receptor beta chains follows, all from one sample in a study of T cells in tuberculosis. Sequencing used immunoSEQ multiplex PCR; TCRdb keeps in-frame clones, though not all of them. This sample yields 26,000 or so clones, of which around 90% are seen a single time; roughly 6.1% belongs to the top ten. The sequencing input was PBMCs. The receptor source for this set is a donor between 5 and 29 years old with latent tuberculosis or without tuberculosis infection. The CDR3 runs from the conserved cysteine through the conserved F or W. D genes are given only for firm matches. Some rows have no size entry. The others give once, few or many, or a class for an expanded clone.

CDR3aa: CASSARGPAGSEQYF; CDR3nt: TGCGCCAGCAGCGCAAGGGGTCCAGCGGGGAGCGAGCAGTACTTC; d_gene: TRBD2; len: 15; j_gene: TRBJ2-7; abundance: .; v_gene: TRBV7-8
CDR3aa: CATGDRNTEAFF; CDR3nt: TGTGCCACCGGTGACAGAAACACTGAAGCTTTCTTT; d_gene: .; len: 12; j_gene: TRBJ1-1; abundance: .; v_gene: TRBV6-5
CDR3aa: CASSDRNLENTEAFF; CDR3nt: TGTGCCAGCAGTGACCGGAACCTAGAAAACACTGAAGCTTTCTTT; d_gene: .; len: 15; j_gene: TRBJ1-1; abundance: .; v_gene: TRBV6-4
CDR3aa: CASTSPRQGNYGYTF; CDR3nt: TGTGCCAGCACCTCACCCCGACAGGGAAACTATGGCTACACCTTC; d_gene: TRBD1; len: 15; j_gene: TRBJ1-2; abundance: .; v_gene: TRBV9
CDR3aa: CSAGQIYEQYF; CDR3nt: TGCAGTGCTGGGCAGATCTACGAGCAGTACTTC; d_gene: .; len: 11; j_gene: TRBJ2-7; abundance: once; v_gene: TRBV20-1
CDR3aa: CASSSSGGVYEKLFF; CDR3nt: TGTGCCAGCTCGTCGTCGGGGGGCGTTTATGAAAAACTGTTTTTT; d_gene: .; len: 15; j_gene: TRBJ1-4; abundance: .; v_gene: TRBV7-2
CDR3aa: CASSWDRGNEQFF; CDR3nt: TGTGCCAGTAGTTGGGACAGGGGCAATGAGCAGTTCTTC; d_gene: TRBD1; len: 13; j_gene: TRBJ2-1; abundance: .; v_gene: TRBV19
CDR3aa: CASSLSPGQGDGYTF; CDR3nt: TGTGCCAGCAGTCTTTCCCCGGGACAGGGTGACGGCTACACCTTC; d_gene: TRBD1; len: 15; j_gene: TRBJ1-2; abundance: .; v_gene: TRBV28
CDR3aa: CASSFGPAGEGETQYF; CDR3nt: TGTGCCAGCAGCTTTGGTCCAGCGGGGGAGGGGGAGACCCAGTACTTC; d_gene: TRBD2; len: 16; j_gene: TRBJ2-5; abundance: .; v_gene: TRBV7-9
CDR3aa: CASSFHRGRGTEAFF; CDR3nt: TGTGCCAGTAGTTTCCACAGGGGGCGCGGAACTGAAGCTTTCTTT; d_gene: TRBD1; len: 15; j_gene: TRBJ1-1; abundance: .; v_gene: TRBV19
CDR3aa: CSVDPGFANYGYTF; CDR3nt: TGCAGCGTCGATCCGGGTTTTGCTAACTATGGCTACACCTTC; d_gene: .; len: 14; j_gene: TRBJ1-2; abundance: .; v_gene: TRBV29-1
CDR3aa: CASSERQGAEAFF; CDR3nt: TGCGCCAGCAGTGAGAGACAGGGGGCTGAAGCTTTCTTT; d_gene: TRBD1; len: 13; j_gene: TRBJ1-1; abundance: once; v_gene: TRBV10-1
CDR3aa: CASSYPTPEEEEKLFF; CDR3nt: TGTGCCAGCAGTTACCCAACCCCGGAGGAGGAGGAAAAACTGTTTTTT; d_gene: .; len: 16; j_gene: TRBJ1-4; abundance: .; v_gene: TRBV6-6
CDR3aa: CAISESDRLNPYGYTF; CDR3nt: TGTGCCATCAGTGAGTCGGACAGATTGAACCCCTATGGCTACACCTTC; d_gene: .; len: 16; j_gene: TRBJ1-2; abundance: .; v_gene: TRBV10-3
CDR3aa: CASRGTGQGYEQYF; CDR3nt: TGTGCCAGCAGAGGTACGGGACAGGGCTACGAGCAGTACTTC; d_gene: TRBD1; len: 14; j_gene: TRBJ2-7; abundance: .; v_gene: TRBV28
CDR3aa: CSATSGANVLTF; CDR3nt: TGCAGCGCTACCTCTGGGGCCAACGTCCTGACTTTC; d_gene: .; len: 12; j_gene: TRBJ2-6; abundance: .; v_gene: TRBV29-1
CDR3aa: CASSPWGRDRGGLSSYNEQFF; CDR3nt: TGTGCCAGCAGCCCCTGGGGTCGGGACAGGGGAGGACTAAGCTCCTACAATGAGCAGTTCTTC; d_gene: .; len: 21; j_gene: TRBJ2-1; abundance: once; v_gene: TRBV21-1
CDR3aa: CASSYGLRGPRQETQYF; CDR3nt: TGCGCCAGCAGCTATGGCCTCCGGGGTCCCCGCCAAGAGACCCAGTACTTC; d_gene: .; len: 17; j_gene: TRBJ2-5; abundance: .; v_gene: TRBV5-1
CDR3aa: CASSDDRGTNYGYTF; CDR3nt: TGTGCCAGCAGTGACGACAGGGGGACGAACTATGGCTACACCTTC; d_gene: TRBD1; len: 15; j_gene: TRBJ1-2; abundance: .; v_gene: TRBV25-1
CDR3aa: CASSSGQILGGNIQYF; CDR3nt: TGTGCCAGCAGCTCAGGCCAGATACTGGGTGGGAACATTCAGTACTTC; d_gene: .; len: 16; j_gene: TRBJ2-4; abundance: .; v_gene: TRBV7-2
CDR3aa: CSVEGTSAINEQFF; CDR3nt: TGCAGCGTAGAGGGGACTAGCGCTATAAATGAGCAGTTCTTC; d_gene: TRBD2; len: 14; j_gene: TRBJ2-1; abundance: .; v_gene: TRBV29-1
CDR3aa: CASSIVPGLTGQETQYF; CDR3nt: TGTGCCAGTAGTATAGTACCGGGACTCACGGGCCAAGAGACCCAGTACTTC; d_gene: .; len: 17; j_gene: TRBJ2-5; abundance: few; v_gene: TRBV19
CDR3aa: CASSLVGSGAETQYF; CDR3nt: TGTGCCAGCAGCTTAGTCGGCAGCGGGGCGGAGACCCAGTACTTC; d_gene: TRBD2; len: 15; j_gene: TRBJ2-5; abundance: .; v_gene: TRBV7-2
CDR3aa: CASSLRHPNTEAFF; CDR3nt: TGTGCCAGCAGCTTGAGACACCCAAACACTGAAGCTTTCTTT; d_gene: .; len: 14; j_gene: TRBJ1-1; abundance: .; v_gene: TRBV5-6
CDR3aa: CAISGVRGADTQYF; CDR3nt: TGTGCCATCAGTGGGGTGCGGGGGGCGGATACGCAGTATTTT; d_gene: TRBD2; len: 14; j_gene: TRBJ2-3; abundance: .; v_gene: TRBV10-3
CDR3aa: CASSPGTGIDEQYF; CDR3nt: TGTGCCAGCTCACCCGGGACAGGGATCGACGAGCAGTACTTC; d_gene: TRBD1; len: 14; j_gene: TRBJ2-7; abundance: .; v_gene: TRBV18
CDR3aa: CASLRGQNEKLFF; CDR3nt: TGTGCCAGCCTCAGGGGGCAGAATGAAAAACTGTTTTTT; d_gene: TRBD1; len: 13; j_gene: TRBJ1-4; abundance: .; v_gene: TRBV2
CDR3aa: CASSVGPTVSTDTQYF; CDR3nt: TGTGCCAGCAGCGTAGGCCCGACAGTGAGCACAGATACGCAGTATTTT; d_gene: .; len: 16; j_gene: TRBJ2-3; abundance: .; v_gene: TRBV9
CDR3aa: CASSLTGETYNEQFF; CDR3nt: TGCGCCAGCAGCTTAACGGGGGAGACATACAATGAGCAGTTCTTC; d_gene: .; len: 15; j_gene: TRBJ2-1; abundance: .; v_gene: TRBV5-1
CDR3aa: CASSTTSGGPSTDTQYF; CDR3nt: TGTGCCAGCTCTACGACTAGCGGGGGACCTAGCACAGATACGCAGTATTTT; d_gene: TRBD2; len: 17; j_gene: TRBJ2-3; abundance: .; v_gene: TRBV2
CDR3aa: CASSLALRQGHNEQFF; CDR3nt: TGCGCCAGCAGCTTGGCGCTGAGACAGGGTCACAATGAGCAGTTCTTC; d_gene: TRBD1; len: 16; j_gene: TRBJ2-1; abundance: .; v_gene: TRBV5-1
CDR3aa: CASSEALGSGGADTQYF; CDR3nt: TGTGCCAGCAGTGAAGCGCTTGGTAGCGGGGGGGCAGATACGCAGTATTTT; d_gene: TRBD2; len: 17; j_gene: TRBJ2-3; abundance: .; v_gene: TRBV6-1
CDR3aa: CASSPEPTRGGASDTQYF; CDR3nt: TGTGCCAGCAGCCCGGAACCCACTCGCGGGGGGGCTTCAGATACGCAGTATTTT; d_gene: TRBD2; len: 18; j_gene: TRBJ2-3; abundance: .; v_gene: TRBV5-5
CDR3aa: CASSGYRGKTGELFF; CDR3nt: TGTGCCAGCAGTGGGTACAGGGGGAAGACCGGGGAGCTGTTTTTT; d_gene: TRBD1; len: 15; j_gene: TRBJ2-2; abundance: .; v_gene: TRBV27
CDR3aa: CASSSMDRGLGYTF; CDR3nt: TGTGCCAGCAGCTCGATGGACAGGGGGCTTGGCTACACCTTC; d_gene: TRBD1; len: 14; j_gene: TRBJ1-2; abundance: .; v_gene: TRBV7-9
CDR3aa: CASTTGQAYGYTF; CDR3nt: TGTGCCAGCACCACGGGACAGGCCTATGGCTACACCTTC; d_gene: TRBD1; len: 13; j_gene: TRBJ1-2; abundance: .; v_gene: TRBV28
CDR3aa: CASSLVIQPYEQYF; CDR3nt: TGTGCCAGCAGCTTAGTCATACAGCCTTACGAGCAGTACTTC; d_gene: .; len: 14; j_gene: TRBJ2-7; abundance: .; v_gene: TRBV11-2
CDR3aa: CAKGAPNCFF; CDR3nt: TGCGCCAAGGGGGCTCCTAACTGTTTCTTC; d_gene: TRBD1; len: 10; j_gene: TRBJ2-1; abundance: .; v_gene: TRBV4-1
CDR3aa: CASSFGSLETQYF; CDR3nt: TGCGCCAGCAGCTTCGGTAGCTTAGAGACCCAGTACTTC; d_gene: .; len: 13; j_gene: TRBJ2-5; abundance: .; v_gene: TRBV5-1
CDR3aa: CASSSVGTDTQYF; CDR3nt: TGTGCCAGCAGCTCGGTGGGCACAGATACGCAGTATTTT; d_gene: .; len: 13; j_gene: TRBJ2-3; abundance: .; v_gene: TRBV7-2
CDR3aa: CASSDSDRGGYTF; CDR3nt: TGTGCCAGCAGTGACTCGGACAGGGGTGGCTACACCTTC; d_gene: TRBD1; len: 13; j_gene: TRBJ1-2; abundance: .; v_gene: TRBV6-4
CDR3aa: CASSLQGDGANVLTF; CDR3nt: TGTGCCAGCAGTCTACAGGGCGACGGGGCCAACGTCCTGACTTTC; d_gene: .; len: 15; j_gene: TRBJ2-6; abundance: .; v_gene: TRBV6-5
CDR3aa: CASSPTPGGGEKLFF; CDR3nt: TGCGCCAGCAGCCCTACCCCAGGGGGCGGAGAAAAACTGTTTTTT; d_gene: TRBD1; len: 15; j_gene: TRBJ1-4; abundance: .; v_gene: TRBV5-1
CDR3aa: CASSTGPGGQYRETQYF; CDR3nt: TGTGCCAGCAGCACAGGACCAGGTGGACAGTATCGAGAGACCCAGTACTTC; d_gene: .; len: 17; j_gene: TRBJ2-5; abundance: .; v_gene: TRBV9
CDR3aa: CATSPRTGLYNEQFF; CDR3nt: TGTGCCACCAGCCCAAGGACAGGTCTGTACAATGAGCAGTTCTTC; d_gene: TRBD1; len: 15; j_gene: TRBJ2-1; abundance: once; v_gene: TRBV15
CDR3aa: CASSFSGVEETQYF; CDR3nt: TGTGCCAGCAGTTTCTCCGGTGTAGAAGAGACCCAGTACTTC; d_gene: .; len: 14; j_gene: TRBJ2-5; abundance: .; v_gene: TRBV27
CDR3aa: CASSLRDRAKKASGNTIYF; CDR3nt: TGTGCCAGCAGCCTCCGGGACAGGGCCAAAAAAGCCTCTGGAAACACCATATATTTT; d_gene: TRBD1; len: 19; j_gene: TRBJ1-3; abundance: once; v_gene: TRBV11-2
CDR3aa: CASSPGRGTSLAKNIQYF; CDR3nt: TGCGCCAGCAGCCCTGGGAGGGGGACCTCGCTAGCCAAAAACATTCAGTACTTC; d_gene: .; len: 18; j_gene: TRBJ2-4; abundance: .; v_gene: TRBV4-1
CDR3aa: CASSLTPSGRENF; CDR3nt: TGTGCCAGCAGCTTAACCCCTTCAGGGCGTGAGAACTTC; d_gene: .; len: 13; j_gene: TRBJ2-5; abundance: .; v_gene: TRBV5-5
CDR3aa: CASSQGRSSGKLFF; CDR3nt: TGTGCCAGCAGCCAGGGGCGGAGTAGCGGAAAACTGTTTTTT; d_gene: .; len: 14; j_gene: TRBJ1-4; abundance: .; v_gene: TRBV14
CDR3aa: CASRGQGASWTEAFF; CDR3nt: TGTGCCAGCAGGGGACAGGGGGCTTCATGGACTGAAGCTTTCTTT; d_gene: TRBD1; len: 15; j_gene: TRBJ1-1; abundance: .; v_gene: TRBV6-1
CDR3aa: CASSQEGGGPYVRTF; CDR3nt: TGCGCCAGCAGCCAAGAAGGCGGGGGGCCCTATGTTAGAACCTTC; d_gene: .; len: 15; j_gene: TRBJ1-2; abundance: .; v_gene: TRBV4-1
CDR3aa: CASSDLLRGEPNQPQHF; CDR3nt: TGTGCCAGCAGTGATCTACTCAGGGGCGAGCCCAATCAGCCCCAGCATTTT; d_gene: .; len: 17; j_gene: TRBJ1-5; abundance: .; v_gene: TRBV6-4
CDR3aa: CASSYSRAVGDYGYTF; CDR3nt: TGTGCCAGCAGTTACTCCAGGGCCGTTGGGGACTATGGCTACACCTTC; d_gene: .; len: 16; j_gene: TRBJ1-2; abundance: .; v_gene: TRBV6-5
CDR3aa: CSVEVGDYGYTF; CDR3nt: TGCAGCGTTGAAGTCGGGGACTATGGCTACACCTTC; d_gene: .; len: 12; j_gene: TRBJ1-2; abundance: .; v_gene: TRBV29-1
CDR3aa: CASSISGTGNSPLHF; CDR3nt: TGTGCCAGCAGCATTTCCGGGACAGGGAATTCACCCCTCCACTTT; d_gene: TRBD1; len: 15; j_gene: TRBJ1-6; abundance: .; v_gene: TRBV9
CDR3aa: CASSYLVGESYGYTF; CDR3nt: TGTGCCAGCAGTTACTTGGTAGGGGAATCCTATGGCTACACCTTC; d_gene: .; len: 15; j_gene: TRBJ1-2; abundance: .; v_gene: TRBV6-6
CDR3aa: CASSPAGNTEAFF; CDR3nt: TGTGCCAGCTCTCCCGCCGGGAACACTGAAGCTTTCTTT; d_gene: .; len: 13; j_gene: TRBJ1-1; abundance: .; v_gene: TRBV18
CDR3aa: CASSWGTGVGANVLTF; CDR3nt: TGTGCCAGCAGCTGGGGGACAGGGGTCGGGGCCAACGTCCTGACTTTC; d_gene: TRBD1; len: 16; j_gene: TRBJ2-6; abundance: .; v_gene: TRBV5-4